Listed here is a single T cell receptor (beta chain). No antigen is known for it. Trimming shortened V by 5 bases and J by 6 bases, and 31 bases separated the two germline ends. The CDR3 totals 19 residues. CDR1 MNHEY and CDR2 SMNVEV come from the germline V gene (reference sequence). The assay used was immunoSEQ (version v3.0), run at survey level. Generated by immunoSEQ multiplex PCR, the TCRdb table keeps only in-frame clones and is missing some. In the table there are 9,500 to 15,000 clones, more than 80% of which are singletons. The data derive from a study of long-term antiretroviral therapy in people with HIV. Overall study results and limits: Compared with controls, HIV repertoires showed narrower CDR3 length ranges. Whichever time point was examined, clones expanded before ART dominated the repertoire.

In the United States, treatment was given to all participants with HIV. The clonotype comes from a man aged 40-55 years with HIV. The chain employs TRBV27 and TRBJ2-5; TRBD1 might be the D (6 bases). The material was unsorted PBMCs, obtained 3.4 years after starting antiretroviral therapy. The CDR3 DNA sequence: TGTGCCAGCAGTCAAAGGACCGACAGGCTAGGGAATCCGAGGAAGACCCAGTACTTC. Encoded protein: CASSQRTDRLGNPRKTQYF.